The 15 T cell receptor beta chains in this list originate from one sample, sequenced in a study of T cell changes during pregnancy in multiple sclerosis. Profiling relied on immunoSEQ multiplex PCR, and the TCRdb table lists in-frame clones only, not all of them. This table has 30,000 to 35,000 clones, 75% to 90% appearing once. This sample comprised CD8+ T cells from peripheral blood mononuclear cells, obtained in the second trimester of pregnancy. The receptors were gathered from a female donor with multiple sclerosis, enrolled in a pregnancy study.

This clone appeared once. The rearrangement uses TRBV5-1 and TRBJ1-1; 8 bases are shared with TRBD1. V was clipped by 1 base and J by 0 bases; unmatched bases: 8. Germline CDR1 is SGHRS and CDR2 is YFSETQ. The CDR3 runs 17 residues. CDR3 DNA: TGCGCCAGCAGCTTGTGGCAGGGGGCAGAGATGAACACTGAAGCTTTCTTT. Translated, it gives CASSLWQGAEMNTEAFF.

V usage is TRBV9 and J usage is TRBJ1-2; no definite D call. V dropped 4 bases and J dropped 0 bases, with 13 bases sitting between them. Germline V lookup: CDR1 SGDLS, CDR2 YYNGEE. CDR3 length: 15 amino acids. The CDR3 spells CASSSVGFPNYGYTF. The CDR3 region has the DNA TGTGCCAGCAGCTCAGTCGGGTTTCCTAACTATGGCTACACCTTC. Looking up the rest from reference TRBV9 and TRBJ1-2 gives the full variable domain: DSGVTQTPKHLITATGQRVTLRCSPRSGDLSVYWYQQSLDQGLQFLIQYYNGEERAKGNILERFSAQQFPDLHSELNLSSLELGDSALYFCASSSVGFPNYGYTFGSGTRLTVV.

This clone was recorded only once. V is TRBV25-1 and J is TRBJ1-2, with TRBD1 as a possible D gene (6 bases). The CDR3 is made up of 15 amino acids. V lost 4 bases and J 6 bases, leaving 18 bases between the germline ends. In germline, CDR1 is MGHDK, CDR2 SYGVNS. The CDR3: CASSGVSAGVDGYTF. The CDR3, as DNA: TGTGCCAGCAGTGGGGTATCGGCAGGGGTCGATGGCTACACCTTC.

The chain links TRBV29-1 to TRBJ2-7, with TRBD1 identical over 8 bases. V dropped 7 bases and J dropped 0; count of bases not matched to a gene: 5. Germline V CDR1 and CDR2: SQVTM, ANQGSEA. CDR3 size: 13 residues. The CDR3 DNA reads TGCAGCGCCAGGACAGGGAGCTCCTACGAGCAGTACTTC. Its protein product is CSARTGSSYEQYF.

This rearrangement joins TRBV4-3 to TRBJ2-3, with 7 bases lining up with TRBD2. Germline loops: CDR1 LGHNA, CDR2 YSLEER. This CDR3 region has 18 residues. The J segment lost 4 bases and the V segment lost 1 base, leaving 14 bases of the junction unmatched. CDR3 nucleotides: TGCGCCAGCAGCCAAGTTAGACGGACTAGAACATTCTCAGATACGCAGTATTTT. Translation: CASSQVRRTRTFSDTQYF.

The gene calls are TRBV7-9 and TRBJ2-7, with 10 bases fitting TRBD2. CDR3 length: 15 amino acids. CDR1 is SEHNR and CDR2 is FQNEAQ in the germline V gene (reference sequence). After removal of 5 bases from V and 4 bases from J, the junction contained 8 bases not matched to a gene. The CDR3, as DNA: TGTGCCAGCAGCGAAGGGACTAGCGCGTCTTACGAGCAGTACTTC. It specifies CASSEGTSASYEQYF.

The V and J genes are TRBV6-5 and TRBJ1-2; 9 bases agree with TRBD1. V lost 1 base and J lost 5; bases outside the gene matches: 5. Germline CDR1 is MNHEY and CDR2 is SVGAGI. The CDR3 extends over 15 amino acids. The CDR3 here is CASSYYTGGRYGYTF. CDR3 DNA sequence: TGTGCCAGCAGTTACTACACAGGGGGCCGGTATGGCTACACCTTC.

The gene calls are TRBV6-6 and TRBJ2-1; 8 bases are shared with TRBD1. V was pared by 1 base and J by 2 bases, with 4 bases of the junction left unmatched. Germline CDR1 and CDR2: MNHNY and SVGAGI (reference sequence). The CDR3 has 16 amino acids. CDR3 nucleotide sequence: TGTGCCAGCAGTTACTTCGGACAGGGTCCCTACAATGAGCAGTTCTTC. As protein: CASSYFGQGPYNEQFF.

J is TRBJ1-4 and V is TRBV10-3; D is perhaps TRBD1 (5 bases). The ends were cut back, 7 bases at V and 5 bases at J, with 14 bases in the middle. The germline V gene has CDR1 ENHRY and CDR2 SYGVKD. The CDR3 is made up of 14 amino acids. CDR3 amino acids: CAITSTVLNEKLFF. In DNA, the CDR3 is TGTGCCATCACTTCGACAGTTCTGAATGAAAAACTGTTTTTT.

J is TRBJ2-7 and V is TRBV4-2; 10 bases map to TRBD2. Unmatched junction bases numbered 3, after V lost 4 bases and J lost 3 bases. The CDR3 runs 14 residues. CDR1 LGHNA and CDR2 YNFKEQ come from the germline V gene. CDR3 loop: CASSPPSGSYEQYF. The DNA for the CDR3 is TGTGCCAGCAGCCCGCCTAGCGGGAGCTACGAGCAGTACTTC.

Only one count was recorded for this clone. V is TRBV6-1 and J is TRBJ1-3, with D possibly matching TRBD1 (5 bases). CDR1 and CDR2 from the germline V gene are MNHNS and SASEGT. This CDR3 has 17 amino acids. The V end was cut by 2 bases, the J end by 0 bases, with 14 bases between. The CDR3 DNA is TGTGCCAGCAGTGAATGGGGGGGAACCTTCTCTGGAAACACCATATATTTT. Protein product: CASSEWGGTFSGNTIYF.

CDR3 residues: CASSQDSLAGVFEQFF. The CDR3, as DNA: TGCGCCAGCAGCCAAGATAGTCTAGCGGGAGTTTTTGAGCAGTTCTTC. The rearrangement joins TRBV4-1 to TRBJ2-1; 10 nucleotides align to TRBD2. The CDR3 spans 16 residues. V lost 0 bases, J lost 9 bases, and 8 bases stayed unmatched. The germline V gene encodes CDR1 MGHRA and CDR2 YSYEKL.

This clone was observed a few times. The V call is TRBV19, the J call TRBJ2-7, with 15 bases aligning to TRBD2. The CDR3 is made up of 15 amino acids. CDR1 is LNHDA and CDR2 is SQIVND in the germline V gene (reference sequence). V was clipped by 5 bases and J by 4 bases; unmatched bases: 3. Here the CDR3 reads CASSPGLAGGYEQYF. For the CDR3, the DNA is TGTGCCAGTAGTCCCGGACTAGCGGGAGGGTACGAGCAGTACTTC.

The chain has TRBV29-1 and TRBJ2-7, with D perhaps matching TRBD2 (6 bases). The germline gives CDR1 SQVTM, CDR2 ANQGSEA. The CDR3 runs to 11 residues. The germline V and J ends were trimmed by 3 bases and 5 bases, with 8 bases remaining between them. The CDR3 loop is CSVEEGNEQYF. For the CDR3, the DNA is TGCAGCGTTGAGGAGGGGAACGAGCAGTACTTC.

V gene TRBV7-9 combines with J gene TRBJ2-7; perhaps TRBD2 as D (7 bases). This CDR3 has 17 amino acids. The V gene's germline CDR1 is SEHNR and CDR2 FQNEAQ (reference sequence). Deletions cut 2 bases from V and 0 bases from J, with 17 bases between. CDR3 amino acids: CASSLLRLADSSYEQYF. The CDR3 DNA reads TGTGCCAGCAGCTTATTAAGGCTAGCGGACAGCTCCTACGAGCAGTACTTC.